This is a list of T cell receptor beta chains from one sample in a study of blood T cell repertoires in COVID-19. The data were produced by immunoSEQ multiplex PCR, yet TCRdb's version contains in-frame clones alone and is incomplete. The repertoire holds about 25,000 clones, with about nine tenths as singletons. The sequenced sample consisted of peripheral blood. These receptors were taken from a woman older than 75 with acute or convalescent COVID-19. The CDR3 runs from the conserved cysteine through the conserved F or W. D genes are given only for firm matches. Clone size, where shown, is once, few, many, or a class for clones that have expanded.

J gene,clone size,V gene,D gene,CDR3 protein,CDR3 DNA
TRBJ2-7,-,TRBV7-2,TRBD2,CASSYGLAGRYEQYF,TGTGCCAGCAGCTACGGACTAGCGGGGAGGTACGAGCAGTACTTC
TRBJ1-6,-,TRBV5-4,TRBD1,CASSSPGQGNSPLHF,TGTGCCAGCAGCTCCCCGGGACAGGGGAATTCACCCCTCCACTTT
TRBJ1-6,once,TRBV30,-,CAWSVGMRESPLHF,TGTGCCTGGAGTGTAGGGATGAGGGAATCACCCCTCCACTTT
TRBJ2-5,-,TRBV7-8,-,CASSLSRVGETQYF,TGTGCCAGCAGCTTGAGTCGGGTGGGAGAGACCCAGTACTTC
TRBJ1-5,-,TRBV6-5,TRBD1,CASSYSAGGGQPQHF,TGTGCCAGCAGTTACTCAGCAGGGGGCGGCCAGCCCCAGCATTTT
TRBJ1-5,-,TRBV6-4,-,CASTSEGRGQPQHF,TGTGCCAGCACAAGTGAAGGAAGGGGACAGCCCCAGCATTTT
TRBJ1-2,-,TRBV27,-,CATKLGAYGYTF,TGTGCCACCAAGTTGGGGGCCTATGGCTACACCTTC
TRBJ2-1,-,TRBV3-1/TRBV3-2,-,CASTKGTLSIEQFF,TGTGCCAGTACCAAAGGGACACTGAGTATTGAGCAGTTCTTC
TRBJ2-4,-,TRBV5-1,TRBD2,CASSLAPGLANIQYF,TGCGCCAGCAGCTTGGCCCCCGGACTAGCAAACATTCAGTACTTC
TRBJ1-4,-,TRBV5-5,-,CASSLGTYEKLFF,TGTGCCAGCAGCTTGGGGACATATGAAAAACTGTTTTTT
TRBJ1-4,-,TRBV10-3,TRBD1,CGTSDRADEKLFF,TGTGGCACCAGTGACAGGGCTGACGAAAAACTGTTTTTT
TRBJ1-5,-,TRBV7-9,TRBD1,CASSSGTAHQPQHF,TGTGCCAGCAGCTCTGGGACAGCTCATCAGCCCCAGCATTTT
TRBJ1-1,-,TRBV30,-,CAWNPGHYTEAFF,TGTGCCTGGAACCCGGGACACTACACTGAAGCTTTCTTT
TRBJ1-5,once,TRBV6-2/TRBV6-3,-,CASSIRDTNQPQHF,TGTGCCAGCAGTATCCGGGACACCAATCAGCCCCAGCATTTT
TRBJ1-5,-,TRBV6-6,TRBD1,CASSYSVEGAQPQHF,TGTGCCAGCAGTTACTCGGTCGAGGGGGCTCAGCCCCAGCATTTT
TRBJ1-2,-,TRBV6-4,TRBD1,CASSDGTGGSIGYGYTF,TGTGCCAGCAGTGACGGGACAGGGGGATCTATTGGCTATGGCTACACCTTC
TRBJ1-2,-,TRBV10-3,-,CATRQGGAYGYTF,TGTGCCACACGACAAGGGGGGGCCTATGGCTACACCTTC
TRBJ1-2,-,TRBV7-9,TRBD1,CASSLTGGTGGYTF,TGTGCCAGCAGCTTAACAGGGGGCACTGGTGGCTACACCTTC
TRBJ1-1,few,TRBV4-1,-,CASSSGTPNTEAFF,TGCGCCAGCAGCTCCGGGACACCGAACACTGAAGCTTTCTTT
TRBJ2-5,-,TRBV7-2,TRBD1,CASSLAGQGRETQYF,TGTGCCAGCAGCTTAGCGGGACAGGGCCGGGAGACCCAGTACTTC
TRBJ2-1,-,TRBV11-2,TRBD2,CASSLAGGSYNEQFF,TGTGCCAGCAGCCTAGCGGGAGGGTCGTACAATGAGCAGTTCTTC
TRBJ2-7,-,TRBV4-1,TRBD2,CASSQDLAGAYEQYF,TGCGCCAGCAGCCAAGACCTAGCGGGGGCCTACGAGCAGTACTTC
TRBJ1-1,-,TRBV2,-,CASRGEAGNTEAFF,TGTGCCAGCAGGGGTGAGGCGGGGAACACTGAAGCTTTCTTT
TRBJ2-1,-,TRBV7-2,-,CASSVTTNEQFF,TGTGCCAGCAGCGTGACTACCAATGAGCAGTTCTTC
TRBJ1-1,-,TRBV18,-,CASSRGERTEAFF,TGTGCCAGCTCACGGGGGGAAAGAACTGAAGCTTTCTTT
TRBJ2-6,-,TRBV27,TRBD1,CASSATGTGSSGANVLTF,TGTGCCAGCAGTGCCACCGGGACAGGGAGCTCTGGGGCCAACGTCCTGACTTTC
TRBJ2-5,-,TRBV21-1,-,CASSKGLAGGQETQYF,TGTGCCAGCAGCAAGGGTCTAGCGGGGGGCCAAGAGACCCAGTACTTC
TRBJ2-7,-,TRBV5-6,-,CASSLVEWSSYEQYF,TGTGCCAGCAGCTTGGTCGAGTGGAGCTCCTACGAGCAGTACTTC
TRBJ1-1,-,TRBV6-2/TRBV6-3,-,CASSLQEAVTEAFF,TGTGCCAGCAGTCTACAGGAAGCAGTCACTGAAGCTTTCTTT